This TCR beta chain originates from a study of control samples from healthy donors and cancer patients. The method was immunoSEQ multiplex PCR; TCRdb's version includes in-frame clones alone and lacks a portion of them. The sample has roughly 88,000 clones, roughly 93% seen once; the top ten hold about 8.8%. Germline V lookup: CDR1 MNHEY, CDR2 SMNVEV (reference sequence). This CDR3 spans 15 amino acids. V lost 3 bases, J lost 1 base, and 0 bases stayed unmatched. The specimen sequenced was blood. The chain joins TRBV27 to TRBJ2-1, with TRBD2 identical over 10 bases. The receptor was isolated from a young man in good health. CDR3 nucleotides: TGTGCCAGCAGTTTGGGACTAGCGTCCTACAATGAGCAGTTCTTC. It encodes CASSLGLASYNEQFF.